This T cell receptor beta chain was sequenced in a study of cytomegalovirus exposure and HLA in healthy donors. Study context: The approximately 690 first-cohort repertoires and the roughly 120 validation repertoires shared the same platform, a later analysis reported.

Findings of the study overall: Subsequent analysis of the 95 to 150 validation repertoires found a tendency for first-cohort TCR clusters to co-occur. The study listed roughly 160 cytomegalovirus-associated TCR beta chains.

The CDR3 consists of 12 residues. About this clone itself: What it binds is not known.

The repertoire was sequenced with immunoSEQ multiplex PCR; TCRdb's copy has only in-frame clones and lacks some. The table records 250,000 to 400,000 clones, approximately 91% of them present only once. The sequence was obtained from a man aged 25-40 years in good health and CMV-seronegative. Sequenced sample: PBMCs. The genes are TRBV21-1 and TRBJ1-2; the table's TRBD1 call for D was not verified on the DNA. TRBV21-1 is a pseudogene segment. Written as DNA, the CDR3 is TGTGCCAGCAGCGGTACAGGGGCAGGCTACACCTTC. Residues: CASSGTGAGYTF.